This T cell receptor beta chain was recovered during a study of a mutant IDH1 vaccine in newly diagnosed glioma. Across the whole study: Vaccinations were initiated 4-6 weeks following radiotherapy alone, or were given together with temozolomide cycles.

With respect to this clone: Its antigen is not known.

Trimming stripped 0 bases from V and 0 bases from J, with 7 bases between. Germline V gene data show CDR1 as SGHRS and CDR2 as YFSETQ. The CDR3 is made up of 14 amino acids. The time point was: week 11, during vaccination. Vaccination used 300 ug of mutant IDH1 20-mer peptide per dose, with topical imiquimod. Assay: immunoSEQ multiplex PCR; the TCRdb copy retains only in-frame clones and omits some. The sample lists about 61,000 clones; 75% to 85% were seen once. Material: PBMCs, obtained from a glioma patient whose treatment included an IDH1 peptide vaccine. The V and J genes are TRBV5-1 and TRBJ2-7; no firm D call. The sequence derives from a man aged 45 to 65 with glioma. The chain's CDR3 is CASSLAPGSYEQYF. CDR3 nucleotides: TGCGCCAGCAGCTTGGCCCCCGGCTCCTACGAGCAGTACTTC.